This TCR beta chain was obtained from a study of cytomegalovirus exposure and HLA in healthy donors. Points from the study as a whole: Most CMV-associated TCR beta chains appeared HLA-restricted in a later analysis. Investigators reported 164 TCR beta chains as tied to cytomegalovirus.

To note about this clone: Its cognate antigen is unknown.

The PCR made use of 60 Vbeta and 13 Jbeta primers. Clones were sequenced by immunoSEQ multiplex PCR, and TCRdb holds only the in-frame ones, with some missing. The sample records fewer than 140,000 clones, approximately 80% being singletons. The CDR3 runs 15 residues. Germline CDR1 and CDR2: MNHEY and SVGAGI. Between the trimmed V and J ends, which lost 0 bases and 4 bases, there was a span of 13 bases. This rearrangement joins TRBV6-5 to TRBJ2-7; TRBD2 might be the D (6 bases). The receptor was derived from a man aged 45-65 years in good health and CMV-seronegative. Sequencing input: PBMCs. The CDR3 coding sequence is TGTGCCAGCAGTTACTCCTACGGGGGATCTTACGAGCAGTACGTC. This encodes CASSYSYGGSYEQYV.